The present T cell receptor beta chain was sequenced within a study of blood T cell repertoires in COVID-19 (dated by TCRdb to the early 2020s). About the investigation overall: The collaborator samples originated in the United States, Italy and Spain and spanned the acute and convalescent phases of COVID-19. The sample metadata nearly always contained a de-identified subject ID, COVID-19 status, age in years and sex. The repertoires were released in a freely available public database meant as a resource for research on the immune response to SARS-CoV-2. The prospective study material was composed of cDNA or gDNA derived from T cells, B-cell-depleted T cells, or PBMCs. Where available, HLA class I and class II types were taken from metadata supplied by the sample provider and were not determined by assay-based typing. Deeply sampled blood TCRbeta repertoires from subjects exposed to, actively infected with, or recovered from COVID-19 were included in the dataset. Samples came from the ongoing ImmuneRACE study (first 160 participants) plus 1,254 subjects from 6 global collaborators.

About this clone: The antigen it recognizes is unknown. No base quality values were provided; no much bigger clone lies one nucleotide off.

TCRbeta CDR3 regions were amplified from genomic DNA using the immunoSEQ Assay, a bias-controlled multiplex PCR. Per the original workflow: Within the assay, amplification of reference gene primers was used to estimate how many nucleated cells each sample contained. Sequence reads were collapsed and filtered to measure the absolute abundance of every unique TCRbeta CDR3 rearrangement. For each sample, productive Simpson clonality was calculated as the square root of Simpson's diversity index over productive rearrangements. As stored in TCRdb, this immuneACCESS dataset retains in-frame rearrangements with V and J assigned. A fraction of the clones does not appear; measured against another copy, unresolved V genes explain less than half of the discrepancy, and the remainder lacks a known reason. From that table come the V and J calls and clone size; the DNA was used to work out D and trimming. The sample table shows about 230,000 clones, and about 84% are seen once. The biggest ten clones account for roughly 7.9% of the sample.

Relative to germline, V is missing 9 bases and J is missing 5 bases, with 3 bases of the junction outside any gene match. From its cysteine to its phenylalanine, the CDR3 spans 11 amino acids. Just the 33-base CDR3 DNA is kept, in frame starting at base 1. Whole blood was collected in K2EDTA tubes by collaborating institutions according to the institutions' own protocols. For TCRbeta analysis, collaborator samples were shipped as frozen whole blood, as isolated PBMCs, or as DNA extracted from either sample type. Beyond this particular receptor, the publication reports: The quantity of clinical and demographic metadata differed by source and by participant and was supplied without curation.

The material sequenced was peripheral blood. This receptor was identified in a woman of 80 years or more with acute or convalescent COVID-19. The sequence links TRBV12-3 or TRBV12-4 to TRBJ1-2, and 7 junction bases match TRBD1. In nucleotide form, the sequence is TGTGCCAGTGGGACAGCTTATGGCTACACCTTC. Its protein is CASGTAYGYTF.